This T cell receptor (beta chain) was sequenced in a study of breast tumors, draining lymph nodes, adjacent tissues. Ten or more counts support this clonotype. Its antigen is undetermined. Samples came from axillary lymph nodes draining the breast cancer. The CDR3 is 17 residues long. The V end was cut by 4 bases, the J end by 0 bases, with 17 bases between. Looked up from germline, CDR1 is SGHAT and CDR2 is FQNNGV. Using its own MiXCR run on the multiplex PCR reads, TCRdb lists one record per CDR3 protein. The table has about 220,000 distinct CDR3 sequences, roughly a third seen once. Study results and limitations: Tumors had less TCR diversity than lymph nodes, more than nontumor tissue.

This sequence joins TRBV11-2 and TRBJ2-3, with a weak D call TRBD2 (6 bases). The receptor was isolated from a female donor with breast cancer. Some clones in this sample may be carry-over from other donors' samples. The sample taken for sequencing was axillary lymph node tissue. In DNA form, the CDR3 reads TGTGCCAGCAGCTCGACCGGAAGCGGGCTAAGCACAGATACGCAGTATTTT. Translating gives CASSSTGSGLSTDTQYF.